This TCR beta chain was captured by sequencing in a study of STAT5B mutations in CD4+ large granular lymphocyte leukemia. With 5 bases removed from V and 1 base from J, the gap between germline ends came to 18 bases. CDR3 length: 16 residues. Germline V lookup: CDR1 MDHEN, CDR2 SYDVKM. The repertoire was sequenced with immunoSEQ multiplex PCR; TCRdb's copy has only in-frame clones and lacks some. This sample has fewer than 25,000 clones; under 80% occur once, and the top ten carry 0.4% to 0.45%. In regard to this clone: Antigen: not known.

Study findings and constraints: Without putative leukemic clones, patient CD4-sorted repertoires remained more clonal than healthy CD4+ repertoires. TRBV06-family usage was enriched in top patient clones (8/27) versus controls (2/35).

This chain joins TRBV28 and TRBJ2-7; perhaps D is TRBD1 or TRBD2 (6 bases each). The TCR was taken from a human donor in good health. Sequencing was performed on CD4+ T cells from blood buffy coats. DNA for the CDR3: TGTGCCAGCAGTCTCACCGGGGGCATATCGTCCTACGAGCAGTACTTC. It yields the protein CASSLTGGISSYEQYF.